Following are 26 T cell receptor beta chains from one sample sequenced in a study of identical twins' blood T cells. TCRdb re-called the 5' RACE reads with MiXCR, one entry per CDR3 protein. This table holds a few hundred thousand distinct CDR3 sequences, 25% to 35% found once. Sequenced sample: PBMCs. The receptors were gathered from a woman aged 18-49 years in good health.

This sequence joins TRBV19 and TRBJ1-6; a possible D gene is TRBD1 (6 bases). The CDR3 is 17 residues long. The V and J ends lost 7 bases and 2 bases respectively, with 18 bases between them. Germline V lookup: CDR1 LNHDA, CDR2 SQIVND (reference sequence). CDR3 in amino acids: CASTGWRGGTYNSPLHF. The CDR3 coding sequence is TGTGCCAGTACTGGATGGAGAGGGGGTACCTATAATTCACCCCTCCACTTT.

This clonotype was detected only once. With a much larger clone just one base away, this may be a read error. This chain connects TRBV29-1 to TRBJ2-2; a weak D match, TRBD1 (5 bases). The CDR3 is 14 residues long. Trimming took 3 bases from V and 6 from J, leaving 14 bases between them. Germline lookup yields CDR1 SQVTM and CDR2 ANQGSEA. The CDR3 is CSVESRAYAGELFF. In DNA form, the CDR3 reads TGCAGCGTTGAGTCCAGGGCATACGCCGGGGAGCTGTTTTTT.

In this sample, this clonotype turned up a few times. The CDR3 reads CSASRGPDGELFF. As DNA, the CDR3 is TGCAGTGCTAGCAGGGGGCCTGACGGGGAGCTGTTTTTT. The rearrangement uses TRBV20-1 and TRBJ2-2; 8 nucleotides match TRBD1. CDR3 length equals 13 residues. With V trimmed by 3 bases and J by 7 bases, 4 bases remained unmatched. Germline CDR1 DFQATT, CDR2 SNEGSKA (reference sequence).

This clonotype came up a few times. DNA of the CDR3: TGTGCCAGTACCGGACAAAATTCACCCCTCCACTTT. Translation gives CASTGQNSPLHF. V gene TRBV12-3 or TRBV12-4 combines with J gene TRBJ1-6; D possibly corresponds to TRBD1 (5 bases). The CDR3 runs 12 residues. The V end lost 9 bases, the J end lost 7 bases, and 10 bases lay between the germline ends.

This chain connects TRBV9 to TRBJ2-4; TRBD2 matches at 13 bases. Losses at the gene ends were 4 bases for V and 6 bases for J; bases not matched to a gene: 7. This CDR3 has 16 amino acids. The V gene's germline CDR1 is SGDLS and CDR2 YYNGEE. The CDR3 region has the DNA TGTGCCAGCAGCACCCGGACTAGCGGGAGAGGAAACATTCAGTACTTC. This sequence encodes CASSTRTSGRGNIQYF.

This chain connects TRBV5-1 to TRBJ2-1, with TRBD2 identical over 10 bases. Losses at the gene ends were 4 bases for V and 2 bases for J; bases not matched to a gene: 9. Germline CDR1 and CDR2: SGHRS and YFSETQ. The CDR3 covers 17 residues. Here the CDR3 reads CASSPQPLAGAYNEQFF. The CDR3 DNA sequence: TGCGCCAGCAGCCCTCAACCCCTAGCGGGAGCCTACAATGAGCAGTTCTTC.

This clonotype appeared many times. The V gene is TRBV12-5, the J gene TRBJ1-3; D possibly corresponds to TRBD1 (6 bases). V shed 2 bases and J shed 0 bases, with 17 bases lying between them. This CDR3 spans 18 amino acids. Germline V gives CDR1 LGHNT, CDR2 FRNRAP. The CDR3 sequence: CASGLFYRDTYSGNTIYF. The CDR3 DNA is TGTGCTAGTGGTTTGTTTTATAGGGACACCTACTCTGGAAACACCATATATTTT.

The table lists this clonotype with a few counts. This sequence joins TRBV3-1 and TRBJ2-3; D is uncertain. The CDR3 sequence is 16 residues long. Germline CDR1 reads LGHDT; CDR2 reads YNNKEL (reference sequence). The V gene lost 5 bases and the J gene lost 4 bases, with 19 bases spanning the gap. The CDR3 DNA sequence: TGTGCCAGCAGCACCCGGCCCATCGGTATCCCAGATACGCAGTATTTT. This encodes CASSTRPIGIPDTQYF.

The chain couples TRBV6-5 to TRBJ1-1, with D possibly matching TRBD1 (6 bases). The CDR3 is 11 residues long. Germline V lookup: CDR1 MNHEY, CDR2 SVGAGI. With 10 bases removed from V and 6 bases from J, the gap between germline ends came to 12 bases. Here the CDR3 reads CATKQGAEAFF. In nucleotides, the CDR3 is TGTGCCACGAAACAGGGCGCTGAAGCTTTCTTT.

This clonotype has only a few counts. This chain joins TRBV19 and TRBJ1-2; D is uncertain. CDR1 is LNHDA and CDR2 is SQIVND in the germline V gene (reference sequence). The CDR3 has 13 amino acids. Trimming pared 5 bases from V and 8 bases from J, leaving 15 bases between. The CDR3 DNA reads TGTGCCAGTAGTGAGAGGGAGATCGACGGCTACACCTTC. It translates to CASSEREIDGYTF. The variable domain in full, completed from reference TRBV19 and TRBJ1-2, reads DGGITQSPKYLFRKEGQNVTLSCEQNLNHDAMYWYRQDPGQGLRLIYYSQIVNDFQKGDIAEGYSVSREKKESFPLTVTSAQKNPTAFYLCASSEREIDGYTFGSGTRLTVV.

This clonotype was found many times. The CDR3 DNA reads as TGCAGCGTTGAGTGTCTGACCGGGGAGCTGTTTTTT. It specifies CSVECLTGELFF. The chain carries TRBV29-1 and TRBJ2-2; D is uncertain. The CDR3 loop spans 12 amino acids. Germline CDR1 is SQVTM and CDR2 is ANQGSEA. Trimming pared 3 bases from V and 5 bases from J, leaving 7 bases between.

This clonotype was counted at least ten times. DNA for the CDR3: TGCAGTGCTAGTATTCGGGGGGCAACAGATACGCAGTATTTT. Protein product: CSASIRGATDTQYF. The rearrangement uses TRBV20-1 and TRBJ2-3; D may be TRBD2 (7 bases). The V gene's germline CDR1 is DFQATT and CDR2 SNEGSKA (reference sequence). This CDR3 spans 14 amino acids. The germline V and J ends were trimmed by 3 bases and 3 bases, with 13 bases remaining between them.

This chain links TRBV20-1 with TRBJ1-1, with 7 bases matching TRBD1. Germline V gives CDR1 DFQATT, CDR2 SNEGSKA (reference sequence). The CDR3 length is 15 residues. V shed 1 base, J shed 6 bases, and the junction held 11 bases outside the gene matches. The CDR3 DNA is TGCAGTGCTAGAGTTGCGACAGGGATGAATCCTGAAGCTTTCTTT. This codes for CSARVATGMNPEAFF.

The J gene is TRBJ2-3, the V gene TRBV29-1; D is undetermined. Trimming removed 6 bases at V and 2 bases at J, with 3 bases between. This CDR3 contains 10 residues. Germline CDR1 reads SQVTM; CDR2 reads ANQGSEA. CDR3 sequence reads: CSVFTDTQYF. The CDR3 DNA reads TGCAGCGTGTTCACAGATACGCAGTATTTT.

The chain employs TRBV20-1 and TRBJ1-1, with no clear D. CDR1 and CDR2 (germline): DFQATT, SNEGSKA (reference sequence). V was pared by 3 bases and J by 0 bases, with 14 bases between. This CDR3 comprises 15 residues. In DNA form, the CDR3 reads TGCAGTGCTAGGAACAGTTGGGATATGAACACTGAAGCTTTCTTT. As protein: CSARNSWDMNTEAFF.

This chain links TRBV20-1 with TRBJ1-2; 7 nucleotides match TRBD1. The CDR3 loop spans 15 amino acids. Germline CDR1 is DFQATT and CDR2 is SNEGSKA (reference sequence). With 4 bases clipped from V and 4 bases from J, the junction kept 12 bases outside the gene matches. In DNA, the CDR3 is TGCAGTGCTATTCAGGAGACAGGGAGGATCTATGGCTACACCTTC. It codes for CSAIQETGRIYGYTF.

The rearrangement uses TRBV6-1 and TRBJ2-1; D might be TRBD1 or TRBD2, each matching 5 bases. The CDR3 is made up of 15 amino acids. In germline, CDR1 is MNHNS, CDR2 SASEGT. Deletions cut 4 bases from V and 1 base from J, with 11 bases between. The CDR3 DNA is TGTGCCAGCAGTGGCCGGGGCGCTTCCTACAATGAGCAGTTCTTC. It codes for CASSGRGASYNEQFF.

This clonotype has only a few counts. The chain has TRBV18 and TRBJ1-1; 11 bases line up with TRBD1. In germline, CDR1 is KGHSH, CDR2 LQKENI. Losses at the gene ends were 4 bases for V and 4 bases for J; bases not matched to a gene: 2. This CDR3 is 14 amino acids long. CDR3 DNA: TGTGCCAGCTCACGAGGACAGGGGGCCACTGAAGCTTTCTTT. Encoded protein: CASSRGQGATEAFF.

As for this clonotype: Being one base from a much bigger clone, this may be a read error. As DNA, the CDR3 is TGTGCCAGCAGCCAAGGACGGACTTCGACCCACAATGAGCAGTTCTTC. This gives the protein CASSQGRTSTHNEQFF. The chain recombines TRBV14 with TRBJ2-1, with D maybe TRBD2 (5 bases). There are 16 residues in the CDR3. Germline V gene data show CDR1 as SGHDN and CDR2 as FVKESK. V lost 1 base and J 5 bases, leaving 15 bases between the germline ends.

This clonotype has just a few counts. The gene calls are TRBV6-5 and TRBJ2-1; 7 bases are a match to TRBD2. Trimming removed 8 bases from V and 7 bases from J; junction bases left unmatched: 11. Germline CDR1 is MNHEY and CDR2 is SVGAGI. The CDR3 spans 14 residues. CDR3 protein: CASESGAGSNEQFF. The CDR3 coding sequence is TGTGCCAGCGAAAGCGGGGCTGGAAGTAATGAGCAGTTCTTC.

The chain recombines TRBV27 with TRBJ2-1, with D perhaps being TRBD1 or TRBD2 (5 bases each). V lost 11 bases, J lost 0 bases, and 17 bases lay in between. The CDR3 has 15 amino acids. The V gene's germline CDR1 is MNHEY and CDR2 SMNVEV (reference sequence). The chain's CDR3 is CACSSPGSSYNEQFF. In DNA, the CDR3 is TGTGCCTGCTCATCCCCAGGGAGCTCCTACAATGAGCAGTTCTTC.

This clonotype was observed at least ten times. The gene calls are TRBV12-2 and TRBJ2-3; the table's D gene call, TRBD2, was not cross checked with the DNA. TRBV12-2 represents a pseudogene. The CDR3 loop spans 15 amino acids. The CDR3 nucleotides are TGTGCAAGTCGCTCAACCCCGGAGGGGACAGATACGCAGTATTTT. Amino acid sequence: CASRSTPEGTDTQYF.

The rearrangement joins TRBV20-1 to TRBJ2-2; D remains ambiguous. V was cut by 5 bases and J by 1 base, with 8 bases left in between. CDR3 length: 13 amino acids. Per germline, CDR1 DFQATT and CDR2 SNEGSKA (reference sequence). CDR3 protein: CSAESLNTGELFF. CDR3 in DNA: TGCAGTGCTGAGAGTCTGAACACCGGGGAGCTGTTTTTT.

The chain links TRBV29-1 to TRBJ2-3, with 7 nucleotides matching TRBD2. In germline, CDR1 is SQVTM, CDR2 ANQGSEA. V dropped 8 bases and J dropped 2; count of bases not matched to a gene: 10. The CDR3 is made up of 14 amino acids. The CDR3, as DNA: TGCAGCTCCGAGGGCGGGGGAGACACAGATACGCAGTATTTT. Encoded protein: CSSEGGGDTDTQYF.

This clonotype was observed a single time. A read error may be the cause here, since a much bigger clone is one base away. The rearrangement uses TRBV10-3 and TRBJ2-2; TRBD1 might be the D (7 bases). Germline-derived CDR1 and CDR2 are ENHRY and SYGVKD. This CDR3 is 16 amino acids long. For the CDR3, the DNA is TGTGCCATCAGTGTTGCACAGGGGAGGAACACCGAGGAGCTGTTTTTT. This codes for CAISVAQGRNTEELFF.

The sample holds a few counts of this clonotype. The rearrangement joins TRBV7-9 to TRBJ2-3; TRBD2 might be the D (5 bases). Germline V gene data show CDR1 as SEHNR and CDR2 as FQNEAQ (reference sequence). V gave up 1 base and J gave up 7 bases, with 15 bases separating them. CDR3 length: 15 residues. The CDR3 sequence: CASSLVLWEPNTQYF. The DNA of the CDR3 is TGTGCCAGCAGCTTAGTCCTCTGGGAGCCGAATACGCAGTATTTT.